This TCR beta chain derives from a study of blood T cell repertoires in COVID-19. Turning to the study itself: PBMCs, B-cell-depleted T cells, or T cells were the source of the cDNA or gDNA that made up the material.

The protocol was immunoSEQ multiplex PCR, while the TCRdb copy is restricted to in-frame clones and leaves out a portion. The sample shows 100,000 to 150,000 clones, 88% of them seen only once. The CDR3 extends over 16 amino acids. Germline CDR1 reads SGHVS; CDR2 reads FNYEAQ. V shed 1 base and J 2 bases; nucleotides not matched to a gene: 0. Sequenced sample: peripheral blood. The chain carries TRBV7-6 and TRBJ2-1, with 12 bases that match TRBD2. The TCR sequence derives from a human donor in a cohort sampled during active COVID-19. In DNA form, the CDR3 reads TGTGCCAGCAGCTTAGGGACTAGCGGGACCTACAATGAGCAGTTCTTC. Translating it yields CASSLGTSGTYNEQFF. Together with reference TRBV7-6 and TRBJ2-1, the CDR3 gives the full variable domain: GAGVSQSPRYKVTKRGQDVALRCDPISGHVSLYWYRQALGQGPEFLTYFNYEAQQDKSGLPNDRFSAERPEGSISTLTIQRTEQRDSAMYRCASSLGTSGTYNEQFFGPGTRLTVL.